This T cell receptor (beta chain) was documented in a study of cytomegalovirus exposure and HLA in healthy donors. Comment on this clone: As yet, its antigen is unknown.

The PCR employed 60 Vbeta primers together with 13 Jbeta primers. Original processing methods: Unique TCR beta chains totaled roughly 79 million in a later count, with roughly 11 million of them shared. TCRdb keeps only in-frame clones here, not all; method: immunoSEQ multiplex PCR. V and J calls plus clone size are reproduced from that table; the DNA served to infer D and trimming. Of about 120,000 clones listed, 65% to 80% are singletons. Whole-study findings and limits: Immune exposure information comprised only CMV serostatus.

The sequence was obtained from a man aged 55 to 70 in good health and CMV-seropositive. The sample taken for sequencing was PBMCs.

The CDR3 region is CASSDDRGQTKNIQYF. The CDR3 DNA follows: TGTGCCAGTAGTGACGACAGGGGGCAAACCAAAAACATTCAGTACTTC. V gene TRBV19 combines with J gene TRBJ2-4; 10 bases align to TRBD1. Trimming at V came to 5 bases and at J to 2 bases, leaving 6 bases not matched to a gene. CDR3 length equals 16 residues. Germline CDR1 LNHDA, CDR2 SQIVND (reference sequence).